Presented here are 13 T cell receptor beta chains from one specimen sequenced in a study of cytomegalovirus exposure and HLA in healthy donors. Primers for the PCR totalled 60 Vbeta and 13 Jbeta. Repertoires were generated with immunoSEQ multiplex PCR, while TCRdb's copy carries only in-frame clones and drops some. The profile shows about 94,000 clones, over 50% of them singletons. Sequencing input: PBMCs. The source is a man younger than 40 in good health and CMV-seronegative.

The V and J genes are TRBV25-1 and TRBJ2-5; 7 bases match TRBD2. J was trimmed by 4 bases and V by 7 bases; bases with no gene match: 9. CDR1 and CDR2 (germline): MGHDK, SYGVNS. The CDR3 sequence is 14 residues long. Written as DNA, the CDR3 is TGTGCCAGCACCGATTGGACTAGGGCAGAGACCCAGTACTTC. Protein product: CASTDWTRAETQYF.

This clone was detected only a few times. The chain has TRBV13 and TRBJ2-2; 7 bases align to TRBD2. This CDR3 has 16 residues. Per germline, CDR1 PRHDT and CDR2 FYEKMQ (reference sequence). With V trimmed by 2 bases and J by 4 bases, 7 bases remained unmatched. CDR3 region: CASSLWGGILTGELFF. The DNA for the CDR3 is TGTGCCAGCAGCTTATGGGGGGGGATCCTCACCGGGGAGCTGTTTTTT. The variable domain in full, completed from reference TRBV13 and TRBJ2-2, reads AAGVIQSPRHLIKEKRETATLKCYPIPRHDTVYWYQQGPGQDPQFLISFYEKMQSDKGSIPDRFSAQQFSDYHSELNMSSLELGDSALYFCASSLWGGILTGELFFGEGSRLTVL.

The CDR3 DNA reads as TGTGCCAGCAGCCTACTAGCGGGAGCTACCTACGAGCAGTACTTC. Translating gives CASSLLAGATYEQYF. The chain carries TRBV7-3 and TRBJ2-7, with 11 bases fitting TRBD2. The junction had 5 bases not matched to a gene; V was cut back by 5 bases and J by 2 bases. CDR3 size: 15 residues. Germline CDR1 SGHTA, CDR2 FQGTGA. The full variable domain, rest sourced from reference TRBV7-3 and TRBJ2-7, is GAGVSQTPSNKVTEKGKYVELRCDPISGHTALYWYRQSLGQGPEFLIYFQGTGAADDSGLPNDRFFAVRPEGSVSTLKIQRTERGDSAVYLCASSLLAGATYEQYFGPGTRLTVT.

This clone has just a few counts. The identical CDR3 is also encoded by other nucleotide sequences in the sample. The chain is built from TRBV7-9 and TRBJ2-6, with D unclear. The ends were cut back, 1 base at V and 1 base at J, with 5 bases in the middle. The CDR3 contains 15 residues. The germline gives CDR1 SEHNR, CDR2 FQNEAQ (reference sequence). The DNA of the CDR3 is TGTGCCAGCAGCTTAGGCAGTTCTGGGGCCAACGTCCTGACTTTC. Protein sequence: CASSLGSSGANVLTF.

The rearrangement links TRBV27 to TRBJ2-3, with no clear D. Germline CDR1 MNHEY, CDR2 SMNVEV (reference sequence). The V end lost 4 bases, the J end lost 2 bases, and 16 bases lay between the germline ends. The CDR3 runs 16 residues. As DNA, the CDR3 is TGTGCCAGCAGTTCGGTGTTCGCGGAAGTCACAGATACGCAGTATTTT. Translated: CASSSVFAEVTDTQYF.

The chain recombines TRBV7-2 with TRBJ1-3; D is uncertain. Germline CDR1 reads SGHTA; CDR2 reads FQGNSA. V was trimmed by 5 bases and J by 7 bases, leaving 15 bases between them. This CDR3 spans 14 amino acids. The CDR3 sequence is CASSLVGSGNTIYF. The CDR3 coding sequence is TGTGCCAGCAGCCTTGTCGGGTCCGGCAACACCATATATTTT. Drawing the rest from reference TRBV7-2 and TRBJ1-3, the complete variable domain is GAGVSQSPSNKVTEKGKDVELRCDPISGHTALYWYRQSLGQGLEFLIYFQGNSAPDKSGLPSDRFSAERTGGSVSTLTIQRTQQEDSAVYLCASSLVGSGNTIYFGEGSWLTVV.

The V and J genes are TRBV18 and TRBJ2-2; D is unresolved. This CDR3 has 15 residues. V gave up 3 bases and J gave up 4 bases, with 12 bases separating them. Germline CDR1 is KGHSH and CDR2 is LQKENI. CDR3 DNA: TGTGCCAGCTCACCGGGCAGATCAAGCACCGGGGAGCTGTTTTTT. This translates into CASSPGRSSTGELFF.

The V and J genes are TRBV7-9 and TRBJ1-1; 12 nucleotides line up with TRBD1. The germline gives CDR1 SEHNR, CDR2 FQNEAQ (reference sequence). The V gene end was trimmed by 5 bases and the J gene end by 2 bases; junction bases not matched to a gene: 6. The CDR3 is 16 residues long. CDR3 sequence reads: CASSAPGQGANTEAFF. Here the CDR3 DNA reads TGTGCCAGCAGCGCCCCGGGACAGGGGGCAAACACTGAAGCTTTCTTT.

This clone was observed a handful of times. This CDR3 is CASSPIAGGTDTQYF. CDR3 coding DNA: TGTGCCAGCAGTCCAATAGCGGGGGGGACGGATACGCAGTATTTT. The chain joins TRBV6-4 to TRBJ2-3, with 11 bases identical to TRBD2. This CDR3 has 15 residues. V shed 5 bases, J shed 6 bases, and the junction held 7 bases outside the gene matches. The germline CDR1 and CDR2 sequences are MRHNA and SNTAGT.

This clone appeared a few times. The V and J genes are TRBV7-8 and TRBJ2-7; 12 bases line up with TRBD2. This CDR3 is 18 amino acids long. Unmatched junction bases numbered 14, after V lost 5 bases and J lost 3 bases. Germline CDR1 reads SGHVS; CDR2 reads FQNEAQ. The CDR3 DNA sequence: TGTGCCAGCAGCCGAGATGCCCCGGGACTAGCGGGTGTCTACGAGCAGTACTTC. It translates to CASSRDAPGLAGVYEQYF.

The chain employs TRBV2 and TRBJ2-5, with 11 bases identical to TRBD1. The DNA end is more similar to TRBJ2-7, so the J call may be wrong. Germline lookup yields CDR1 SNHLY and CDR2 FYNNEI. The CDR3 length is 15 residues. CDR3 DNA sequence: TGTGCCAGTAAGAAGGACCGGGACAGGGGGTACGAGCAGTACTTC. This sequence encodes CASKKDRDRGYEQYF.

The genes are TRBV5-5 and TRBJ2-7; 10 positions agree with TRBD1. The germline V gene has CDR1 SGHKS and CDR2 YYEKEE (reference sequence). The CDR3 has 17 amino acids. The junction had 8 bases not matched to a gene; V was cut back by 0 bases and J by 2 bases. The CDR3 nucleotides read TGTGCCAGCAGCTTGGCCCCCGGGACAGGGGTACCCTACGAGCAGTACTTC. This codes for CASSLAPGTGVPYEQYF.

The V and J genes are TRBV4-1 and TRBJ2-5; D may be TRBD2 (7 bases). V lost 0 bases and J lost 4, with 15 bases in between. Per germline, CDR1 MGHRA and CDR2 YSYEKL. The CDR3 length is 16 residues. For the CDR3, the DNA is TGCGCCAGCAGCCAAGATGCGGGGGCTTACGGAGAGACCCAGTACTTC. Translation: CASSQDAGAYGETQYF.